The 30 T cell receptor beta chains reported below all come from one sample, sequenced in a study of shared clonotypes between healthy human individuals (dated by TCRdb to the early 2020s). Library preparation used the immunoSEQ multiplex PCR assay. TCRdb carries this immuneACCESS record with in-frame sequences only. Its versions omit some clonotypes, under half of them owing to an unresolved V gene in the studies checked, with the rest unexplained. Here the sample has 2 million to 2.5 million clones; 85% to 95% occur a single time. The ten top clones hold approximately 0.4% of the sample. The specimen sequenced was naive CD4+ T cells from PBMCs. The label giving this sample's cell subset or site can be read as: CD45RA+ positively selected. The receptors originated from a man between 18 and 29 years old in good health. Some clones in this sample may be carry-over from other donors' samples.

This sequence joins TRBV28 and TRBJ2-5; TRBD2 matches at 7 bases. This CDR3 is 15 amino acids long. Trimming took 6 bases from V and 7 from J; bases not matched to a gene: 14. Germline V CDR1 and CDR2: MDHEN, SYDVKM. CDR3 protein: CASSPSGAGVSTQYF. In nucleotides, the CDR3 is TGTGCCAGCAGCCCGAGTGGGGCGGGAGTGTCGACCCAGTACTTC. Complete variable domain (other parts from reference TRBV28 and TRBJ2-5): DVKVTQSSRYLVKRTGEKVFLECVQDMDHENMFWYRQDPGLGLRLIYFSYDVKMKEKGDIPEGYSVSREKKERFSLILESASTNQTSMYLCASSPSGAGVSTQYFGPGTRLLVL.

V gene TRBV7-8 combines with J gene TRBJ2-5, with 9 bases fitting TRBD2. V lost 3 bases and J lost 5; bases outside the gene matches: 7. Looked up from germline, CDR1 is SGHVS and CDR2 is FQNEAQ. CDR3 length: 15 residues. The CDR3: CASSFTWAGGETQYF. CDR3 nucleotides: TGTGCCAGCAGCTTCACCTGGGCGGGAGGGGAGACCCAGTACTTC.

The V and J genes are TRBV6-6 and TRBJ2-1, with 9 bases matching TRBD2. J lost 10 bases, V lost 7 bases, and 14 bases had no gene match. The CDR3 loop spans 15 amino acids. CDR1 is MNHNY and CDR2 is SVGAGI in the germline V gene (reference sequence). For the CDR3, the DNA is TGTGCCAGCACTAAGGTGATAGCGGGAGCTTCCGAGCAGTTCTTC. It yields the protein CASTKVIAGASEQFF.

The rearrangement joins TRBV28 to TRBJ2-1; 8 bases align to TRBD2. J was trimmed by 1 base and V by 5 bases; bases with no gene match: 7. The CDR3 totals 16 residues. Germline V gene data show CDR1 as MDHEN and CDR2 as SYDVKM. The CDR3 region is CASSTPVAGSYNEQFF. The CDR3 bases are TGTGCCAGCAGTACCCCCGTAGCGGGATCCTACAATGAGCAGTTCTTC.

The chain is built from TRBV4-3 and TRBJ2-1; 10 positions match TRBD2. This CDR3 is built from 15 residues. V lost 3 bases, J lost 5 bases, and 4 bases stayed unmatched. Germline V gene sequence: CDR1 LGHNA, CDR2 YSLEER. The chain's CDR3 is CASSHGTSENNEQFF. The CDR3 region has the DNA TGCGCCAGCAGCCATGGGACTAGCGAGAACAATGAGCAGTTCTTC.

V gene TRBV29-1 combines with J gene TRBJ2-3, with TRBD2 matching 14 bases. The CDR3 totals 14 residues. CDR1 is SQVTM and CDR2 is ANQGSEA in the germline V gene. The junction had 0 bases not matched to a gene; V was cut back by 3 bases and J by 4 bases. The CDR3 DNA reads TGCAGCGTTGAGGGACTAGCGGGAGCAGATACGCAGTATTTT. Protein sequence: CSVEGLAGADTQYF.

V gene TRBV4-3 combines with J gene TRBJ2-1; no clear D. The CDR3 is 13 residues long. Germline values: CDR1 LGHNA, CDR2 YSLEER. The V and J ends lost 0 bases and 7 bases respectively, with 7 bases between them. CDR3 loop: CASSQELLNEQFF. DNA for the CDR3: TGCGCCAGCAGCCAAGAACTGCTTAATGAGCAGTTCTTC.

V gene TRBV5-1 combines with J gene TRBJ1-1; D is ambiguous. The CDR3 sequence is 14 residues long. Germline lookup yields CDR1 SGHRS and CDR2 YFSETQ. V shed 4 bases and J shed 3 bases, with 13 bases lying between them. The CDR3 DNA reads TGCGCCAGCAGCCCCCAAAGGGTGGACACTGAAGCTTTCTTT. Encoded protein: CASSPQRVDTEAFF. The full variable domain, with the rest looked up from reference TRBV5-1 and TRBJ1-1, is KAGVTQTPRYLIKTRGQQVTLSCSPISGHRSVSWYQQTPGQGLQFLFEYFSETQRNKGNFPGRFSGRQFSNSRSEMNVSTLELGDSALYLCASSPQRVDTEAFFGQGTRLTVV.

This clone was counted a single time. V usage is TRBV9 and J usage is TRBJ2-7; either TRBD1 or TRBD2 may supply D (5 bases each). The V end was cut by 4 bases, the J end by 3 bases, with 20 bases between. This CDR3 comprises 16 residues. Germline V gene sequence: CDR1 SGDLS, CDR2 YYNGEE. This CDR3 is CASSSQEGRVGYEQYF. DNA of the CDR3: TGTGCCAGCAGCTCGCAAGAGGGCAGGGTCGGCTACGAGCAGTACTTC.

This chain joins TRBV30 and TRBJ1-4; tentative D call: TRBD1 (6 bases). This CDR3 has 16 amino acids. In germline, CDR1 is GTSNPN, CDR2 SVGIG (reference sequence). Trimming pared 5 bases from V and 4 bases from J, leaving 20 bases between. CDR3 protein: CAWHPPGHVLNEKLFF. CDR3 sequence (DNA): TGTGCCTGGCACCCCCCGGGACACGTCCTTAATGAAAAACTGTTTTTT.

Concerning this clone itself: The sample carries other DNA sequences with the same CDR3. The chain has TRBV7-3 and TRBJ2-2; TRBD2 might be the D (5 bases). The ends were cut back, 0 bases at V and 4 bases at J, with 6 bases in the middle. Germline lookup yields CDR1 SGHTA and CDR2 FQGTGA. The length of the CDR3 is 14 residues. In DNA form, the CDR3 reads TGTGCCAGCAGCTTAACCGGGGTCACCGGGGAGCTGTTTTTT. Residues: CASSLTGVTGELFF.

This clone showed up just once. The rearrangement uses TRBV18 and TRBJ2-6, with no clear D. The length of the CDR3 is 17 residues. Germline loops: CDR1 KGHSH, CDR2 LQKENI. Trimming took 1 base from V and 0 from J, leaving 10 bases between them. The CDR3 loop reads CASSPRDSSSGANVLTF. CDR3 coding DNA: TGTGCCAGCTCACCACGAGACTCGAGCTCTGGGGCCAACGTCCTGACTTTC.

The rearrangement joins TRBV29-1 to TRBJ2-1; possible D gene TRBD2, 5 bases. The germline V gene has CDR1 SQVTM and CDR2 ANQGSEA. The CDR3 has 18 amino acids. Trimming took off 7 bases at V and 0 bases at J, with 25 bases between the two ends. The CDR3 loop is CSAGRASYEGSSYNEQFF. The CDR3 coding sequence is TGCAGCGCTGGACGGGCCAGCTACGAGGGTAGCTCCTACAATGAGCAGTTCTTC.

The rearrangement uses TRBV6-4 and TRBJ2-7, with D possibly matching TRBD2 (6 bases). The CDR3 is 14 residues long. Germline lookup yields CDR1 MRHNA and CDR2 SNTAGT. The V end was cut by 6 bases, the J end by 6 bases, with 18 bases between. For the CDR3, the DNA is TGTGCCAGCAGCCAAGTAGGAGGGAGTAGCGAGCAGTACTTC. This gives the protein CASSQVGGSSEQYF.

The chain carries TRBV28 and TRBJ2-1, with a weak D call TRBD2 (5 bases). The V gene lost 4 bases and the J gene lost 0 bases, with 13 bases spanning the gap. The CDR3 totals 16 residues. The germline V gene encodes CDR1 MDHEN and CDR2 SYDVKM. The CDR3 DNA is TGTGCCAGCAGTTCCAGGACTCCAAGCTCCTACAATGAGCAGTTCTTC. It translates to CASSSRTPSSYNEQFF. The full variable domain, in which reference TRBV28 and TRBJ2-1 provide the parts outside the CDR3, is DVKVTQSSRYLVKRTGEKVFLECVQDMDHENMFWYRQDPGLGLRLIYFSYDVKMKEKGDIPEGYSVSREKKERFSLILESASTNQTSMYLCASSSRTPSSYNEQFFGPGTRLTVL.

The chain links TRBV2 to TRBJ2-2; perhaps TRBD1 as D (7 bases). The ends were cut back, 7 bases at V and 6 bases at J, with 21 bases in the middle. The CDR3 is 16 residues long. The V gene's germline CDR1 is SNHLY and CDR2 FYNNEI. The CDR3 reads CASTLLGQGGAGELFF. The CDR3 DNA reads TGTGCCAGCACCCTCCTGGGGCAGGGGGGCGCCGGGGAGCTGTTTTTT. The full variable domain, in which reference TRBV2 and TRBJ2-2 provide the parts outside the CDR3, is EPEVTQTPSHQVTQMGQEVILRCVPISNHLYFYWYRQILGQKVEFLVSFYNNEISEKSEIFDDQFSVERPDGSNFTLKIRSTKLEDSAMYFCASTLLGQGGAGELFFGEGSRLTVL.

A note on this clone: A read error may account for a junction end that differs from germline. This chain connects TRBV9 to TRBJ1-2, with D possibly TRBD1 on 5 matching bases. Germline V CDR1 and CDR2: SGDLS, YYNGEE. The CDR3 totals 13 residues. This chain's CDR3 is CASSVILGTRPYF. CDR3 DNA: TGTGCCAGCAGCGTAATTTTAGGGACCCGTCCTTACTTC.

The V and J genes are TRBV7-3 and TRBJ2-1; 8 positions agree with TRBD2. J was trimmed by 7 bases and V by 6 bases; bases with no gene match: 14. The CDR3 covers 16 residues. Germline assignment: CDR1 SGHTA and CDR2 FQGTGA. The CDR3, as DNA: TGTGCCAGCAGTTGGATAGCGGGGAGTGTCAGGAATGAGCAGTTCTTC. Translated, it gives CASSWIAGSVRNEQFF. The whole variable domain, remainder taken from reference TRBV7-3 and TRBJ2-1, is GAGVSQTPSNKVTEKGKYVELRCDPISGHTALYWYRQSLGQGPEFLIYFQGTGAADDSGLPNDRFFAVRPEGSVSTLKIQRTERGDSAVYLCASSWIAGSVRNEQFFGPGTRLTVL.

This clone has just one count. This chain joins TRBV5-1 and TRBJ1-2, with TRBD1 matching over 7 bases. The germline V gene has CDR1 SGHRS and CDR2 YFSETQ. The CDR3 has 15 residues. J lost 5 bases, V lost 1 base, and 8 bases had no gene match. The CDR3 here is CASSLRASGGYGYTF. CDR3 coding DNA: TGCGCCAGCAGCTTGCGGGCTTCAGGGGGATATGGCTACACCTTC. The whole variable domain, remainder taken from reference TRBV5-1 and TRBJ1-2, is KAGVTQTPRYLIKTRGQQVTLSCSPISGHRSVSWYQQTPGQGLQFLFEYFSETQRNKGNFPGRFSGRQFSNSRSEMNVSTLELGDSALYLCASSLRASGGYGYTFGSGTRLTVV.

This chain's CDR3 is CASSLGGAGNTGELFF. In DNA, the CDR3 is TGTGCCAGCAGCTTGGGGGGGGCCGGGAACACCGGGGAGCTGTTTTTT. The genes are TRBV5-4 and TRBJ2-2; either TRBD1 or TRBD2 may fit D (6 bases each). The CDR3 has 16 amino acids. V dropped 0 bases and J dropped 1 base, with 10 bases sitting between them. Germline V lookup: CDR1 SGHNT, CDR2 YYREEE (reference sequence).

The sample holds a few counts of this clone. The CDR3 bases are TGTGCCAGCTCACCTCAGGCGGAAAAACTGTTTTTT. Encoded protein: CASSPQAEKLFF. The chain is built from TRBV18 and TRBJ1-4; D is uncertain. Trimming removed 3 bases from V and 8 bases from J, with 7 bases in between. The CDR3 is made up of 12 amino acids. Germline V gene data show CDR1 as KGHSH and CDR2 as LQKENI.

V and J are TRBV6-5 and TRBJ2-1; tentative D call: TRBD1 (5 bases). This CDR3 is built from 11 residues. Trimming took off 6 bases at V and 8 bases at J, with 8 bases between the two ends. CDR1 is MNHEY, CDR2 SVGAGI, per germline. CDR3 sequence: CASRSGYEQFF. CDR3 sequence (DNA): TGTGCCAGCAGATCAGGGTATGAGCAGTTCTTC.

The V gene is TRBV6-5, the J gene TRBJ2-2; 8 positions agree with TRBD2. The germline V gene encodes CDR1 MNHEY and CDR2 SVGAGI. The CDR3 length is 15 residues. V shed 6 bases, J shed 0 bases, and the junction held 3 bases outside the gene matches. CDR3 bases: TGTGCCAGCAGCCGGACTAGCCCGAACACCGGGGAGCTGTTTTTT. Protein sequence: CASSRTSPNTGELFF.

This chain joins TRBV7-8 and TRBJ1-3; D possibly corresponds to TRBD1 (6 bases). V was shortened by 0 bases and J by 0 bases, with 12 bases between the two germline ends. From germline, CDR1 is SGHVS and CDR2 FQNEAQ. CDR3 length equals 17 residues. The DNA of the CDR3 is TGTGCCAGCAGCTTAGCGCGGGGGGCGCGCTCTGGAAACACCATATATTTT. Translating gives CASSLARGARSGNTIYF.

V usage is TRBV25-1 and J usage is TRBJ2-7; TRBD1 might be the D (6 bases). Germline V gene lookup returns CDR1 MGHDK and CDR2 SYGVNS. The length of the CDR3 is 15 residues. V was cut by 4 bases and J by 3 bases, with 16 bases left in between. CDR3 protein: CASSAGAGERYEQYF. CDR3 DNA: TGTGCCAGCAGTGCTGGAGCAGGGGAACGCTACGAGCAGTACTTC.

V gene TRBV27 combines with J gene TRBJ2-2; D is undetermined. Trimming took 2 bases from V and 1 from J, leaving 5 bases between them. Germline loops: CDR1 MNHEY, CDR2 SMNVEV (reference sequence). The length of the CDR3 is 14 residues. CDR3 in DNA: TGTGCCAGCAGTTTAAAAGGGAACACCGGGGAGCTGTTTTTT. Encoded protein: CASSLKGNTGELFF.

The CDR3: CASSPDRPVATGNTIYF. For the CDR3, the DNA is TGTGCCAGCTCGCCAGATAGACCCGTCGCAACTGGAAACACCATATATTTT. The J gene is TRBJ1-3, the V gene TRBV18; D is uncertain. V was trimmed by 6 bases and J by 2 bases, leaving 20 bases between them. In germline, CDR1 is KGHSH, CDR2 LQKENI. The CDR3 is 17 residues long.

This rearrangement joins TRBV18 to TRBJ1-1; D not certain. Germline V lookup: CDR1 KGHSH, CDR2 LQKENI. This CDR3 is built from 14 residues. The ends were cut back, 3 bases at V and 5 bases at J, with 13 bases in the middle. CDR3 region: CASSPNLGRTEAFF. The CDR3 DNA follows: TGTGCCAGCTCACCGAATCTGGGTCGAACTGAAGCTTTCTTT.

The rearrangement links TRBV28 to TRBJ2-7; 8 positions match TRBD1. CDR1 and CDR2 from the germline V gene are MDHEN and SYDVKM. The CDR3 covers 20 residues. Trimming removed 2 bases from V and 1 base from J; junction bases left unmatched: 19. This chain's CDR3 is CASSLPTPDRGAKSSYEQYF. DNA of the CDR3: TGTGCCAGCAGTTTACCCACACCTGACAGGGGCGCGAAATCTTCCTACGAGCAGTACTTC.

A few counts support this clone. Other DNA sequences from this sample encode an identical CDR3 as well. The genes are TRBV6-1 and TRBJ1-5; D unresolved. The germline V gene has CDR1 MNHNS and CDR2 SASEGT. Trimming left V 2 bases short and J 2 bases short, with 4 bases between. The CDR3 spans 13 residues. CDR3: CASSESGNQPQHF. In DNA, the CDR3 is TGTGCCAGCAGTGAAAGTGGCAATCAGCCCCAGCATTTT.